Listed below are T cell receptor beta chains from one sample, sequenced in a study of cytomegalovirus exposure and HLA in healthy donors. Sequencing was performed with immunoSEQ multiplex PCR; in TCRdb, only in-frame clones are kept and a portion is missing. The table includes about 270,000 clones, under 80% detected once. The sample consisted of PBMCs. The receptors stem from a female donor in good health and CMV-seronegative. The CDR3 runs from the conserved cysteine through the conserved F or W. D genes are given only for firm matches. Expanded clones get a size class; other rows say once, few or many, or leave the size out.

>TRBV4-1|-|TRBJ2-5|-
CASRQVALAETQYF
TGCGCCAGCCGCCAAGTCGCACTAGCAGAGACCCAGTACTTC
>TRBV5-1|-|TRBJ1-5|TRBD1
CASSTTGGTNQPQHF
TGCGCCAGCAGCACGACAGGGGGCACGAATCAGCCCCAGCATTTT
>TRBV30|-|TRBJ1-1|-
CAWQQGQNTEAFF
TGTGCCTGGCAACAGGGTCAGAACACTGAAGCTTTCTTT
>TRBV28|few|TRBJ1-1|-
CASLSRPMNTEAFF
TGTGCCAGCCTTTCCAGGCCCATGAACACTGAAGCTTTCTTT
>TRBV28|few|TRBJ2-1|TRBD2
CASSPSGGSYHLAFF
TGTGCCAGCAGTCCTAGTGGCGGGAGTTACCACCTTGCGTTCTTC
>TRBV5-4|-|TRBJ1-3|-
CASSLSRSGNTIYF
TGTGCCAGCAGCTTGAGCAGGTCTGGAAACACCATATATTTT
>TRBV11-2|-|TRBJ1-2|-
CASSPDKNYGYTF
TGTGCCAGCAGCCCAGACAAGAACTATGGCTACACCTTC
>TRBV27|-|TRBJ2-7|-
CASSLYPGREQYF
TGTGCCAGCAGTTTATATCCGGGTCGCGAGCAGTACTTC
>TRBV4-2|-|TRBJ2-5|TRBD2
CASSQEGLAGAETQYF
TGTGCCAGCAGCCAAGAGGGGCTAGCGGGAGCGGAGACCCAGTACTTC
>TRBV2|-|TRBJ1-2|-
CASAEEFGYGYTF
TGTGCCAGCGCGGAGGAGTTTGGATATGGCTACACCTTC
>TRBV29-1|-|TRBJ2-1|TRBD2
CSVEELGLAGGGEQFF
TGCAGCGTTGAAGAGCTAGGACTAGCGGGAGGGGGTGAGCAGTTCTTC
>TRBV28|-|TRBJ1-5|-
CASSLIQGYNQPQHF
TGTGCCAGCAGTCTAATTCAGGGTTACAATCAGCCCCAGCATTTT
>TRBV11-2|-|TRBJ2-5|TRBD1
CASSIAGGRAETQYF
TGTGCCAGCAGCATCGCAGGGGGCCGGGCGGAGACCCAGTACTTC
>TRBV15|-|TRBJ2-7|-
CATSREAAGASYEQYF
TGTGCCACCAGCAGAGAGGCGGCGGGGGCCTCCTACGAGCAGTACTTC
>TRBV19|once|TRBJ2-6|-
CASVLRGQAGANVLTF
TGTGCCAGTGTTCTTAGGGGTCAAGCTGGGGCCAACGTCCTGACTTTC
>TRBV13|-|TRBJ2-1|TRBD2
CASSLLAGSRNEQFF
TGTGCCAGCAGCCTACTAGCGGGAAGCCGAAATGAGCAGTTCTTC
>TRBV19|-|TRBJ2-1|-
CASSAGLLERAWAQFF
TGTGCCAGTAGTGCCGGACTGTTAGAACGGGCTTGGGCGCAGTTCTTC
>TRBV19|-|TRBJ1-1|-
CASSLQGHRAFF
TGTGCCAGTAGTCTCCAGGGGCACCGGGCTTTCTTT
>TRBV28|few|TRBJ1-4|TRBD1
CASSLFGQGLNEKLFF
TGTGCCAGCAGTTTATTCGGACAGGGCCTTAATGAAAAACTGTTTTTT
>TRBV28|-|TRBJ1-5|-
CASKVEGRQPQHF
TGTGCCAGCAAGGTGGAGGGGAGGCAGCCCCAGCATTTT
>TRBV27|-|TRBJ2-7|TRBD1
CASSKTDRGDYYEQYF
TGTGCCAGCAGTAAGACGGACAGGGGGGACTACTACGAGCAGTACTTC
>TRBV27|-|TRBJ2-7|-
CASRTGYEQYF
TGTGCCAGCAGAACAGGGTACGAGCAGTACTTC
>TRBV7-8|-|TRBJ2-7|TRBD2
CASSFRAGAYEQYF
TGTGCCAGCAGCTTCAGGGCGGGGGCCTACGAGCAGTACTTC
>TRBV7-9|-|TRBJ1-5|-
CASSSTDSLNQPQHF
TGTGCCAGCAGCTCCACCGACAGCCTCAATCAGCCCCAGCATTTT
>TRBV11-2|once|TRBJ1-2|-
CASSPDRFYGYTF
TGTGCCAGCAGCCCGGACAGATTCTATGGCTACACCTTC
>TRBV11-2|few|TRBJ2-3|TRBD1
CASSFVWTGRRDTQYF
TGTGCCAGCAGCTTCGTATGGACAGGACGACGGGATACGCAGTATTTT
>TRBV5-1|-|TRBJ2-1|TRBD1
CASSLEDRSYNEQFF
TGCGCCAGCAGCTTGGAGGACAGGTCCTACAATGAGCAGTTCTTC
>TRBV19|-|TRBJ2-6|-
CASSTSAGVSTVLTF
TGTGCCAGTAGTACCAGCGCTGGCGTAAGCACCGTCCTGACTTTC
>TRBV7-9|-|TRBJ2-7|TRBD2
CASSLTSGMAKEQYF
TGTGCCAGCAGCTTGACTAGCGGGATGGCGAAGGAGCAGTACTTC
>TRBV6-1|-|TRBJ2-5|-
CASSESRAQETQYF
TGTGCCAGCAGTGAATCCAGGGCCCAAGAGACCCAGTACTTC
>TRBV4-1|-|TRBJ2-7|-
CASSQQVSDEQYF
TGCGCCAGCAGCCAACAGGTTTCGGACGAGCAGTACTTC
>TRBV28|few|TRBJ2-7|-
CASSLGGASGFDEQYF
TGTGCCAGCAGCCTAGGGGGGGCTAGCGGCTTTGACGAGCAGTACTTC
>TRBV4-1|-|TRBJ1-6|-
CASSQVWGGKGSLHF
TGCGCCAGCAGCCAAGTATGGGGGGGGAAGGGATCCCTCCACTTT
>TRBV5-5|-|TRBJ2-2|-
CASSLVGGNAGELFF
TGTGCCAGCAGCTTGGTAGGGGGTAACGCCGGGGAGCTGTTTTTT
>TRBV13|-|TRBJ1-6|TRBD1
CASRTGANSPLHF
TGTGCCAGCAGGACAGGGGCCAACTCACCCCTCCACTTT
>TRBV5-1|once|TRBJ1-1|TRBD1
CASSPGGYDAEAFF
TGCGCCAGCAGCCCAGGGGGGTATGATGCTGAAGCTTTCTTT
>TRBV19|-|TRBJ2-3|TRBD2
CASSIALRGDTDTQYF
TGTGCCAGTAGTATAGCATTGCGGGGGGACACAGATACGCAGTATTTT
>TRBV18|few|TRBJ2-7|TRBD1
CASSITGTGGFYEQYF
TGTGCCAGCTCGATAACCGGGACAGGGGGCTTCTACGAGCAGTACTTC
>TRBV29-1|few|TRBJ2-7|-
CSVIAESSYEQYF
TGCAGCGTCATAGCTGAGAGCTCCTACGAGCAGTACTTC
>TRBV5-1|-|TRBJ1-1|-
CASSLVQGIGEAFF
TGCGCCAGCAGCTTGGTACAGGGAATCGGTGAAGCTTTCTTT